The next 18 T cell receptor beta chains were all read from a single sample in a study of response to subunit inactivated influenza vaccine. TCRdb called the RT-PCR reads again in MiXCR, with one record for every CDR3 protein. The sample records roughly 550,000 distinct CDR3 sequences, approximately 24% being singletons. Separately, the same data were catalogued under a study of T cells expressing NK-cell markers. That investigation notes: UMIs accompanied the 5'RACE template switching by which TCR beta cDNA was made.

The material was CD4+ T cells sorted from PBMCs, obtained 11 to 12 days after vaccination. The receptor set was obtained from a man in his fifties who received an inactivated influenza vaccine.

There are a few counts of this clonotype. This rearrangement joins TRBV12-3 or TRBV12-4 to TRBJ2-1; D could derive from TRBD1 or TRBD2 (5 bases each). The CDR3 loop spans 17 amino acids. The ends were cut back, 3 bases at V and 5 bases at J, with 20 bases in the middle. This chain's CDR3 is CASSFMGVGRLNNEQFF. In DNA, the CDR3 is TGTGCCAGCAGTTTTATGGGGGTAGGGCGCCTCAACAATGAGCAGTTCTTC.

The rearrangement uses TRBV20-1 and TRBJ2-3, with 8 bases identical to TRBD2. The CDR3 length is 14 residues. From germline, CDR1 is DFQATT and CDR2 SNEGSKA (reference sequence). The trim removed 5 bases at V and 6 bases at J, leaving 10 bases unmatched. CDR3 in DNA: TGCAGTGCTGGACGGGCGGGGGGCATGGATACGCAGTATTTT. It is translated as CSAGRAGGMDTQYF.

This clonotype was counted between two and nine times. The gene calls are TRBV5-1 and TRBJ2-5; TRBD2 matches at 10 bases. CDR3 length: 17 amino acids. Unmatched junction bases numbered 8, after V lost 1 base and J lost 2 bases. Germline values: CDR1 SGHRS, CDR2 YFSETQ. The CDR3 DNA is TGCGCCAGCAGCTTGTCCCCTAGCGGGAGAGATCAAGAGACCCAGTACTTC. Protein sequence: CASSLSPSGRDQETQYF.

This clonotype was counted once. The chain joins TRBV29-1 to TRBJ2-1; D possibly uses TRBD1 or TRBD2 (5 bases each). There are 14 residues in the CDR3. Germline V gene data show CDR1 as SQVTM and CDR2 as ANQGSEA. Trimming took 6 bases from V and 0 from J, leaving 12 bases between them. CDR3 sequence reads: CSVGTKGSYNEQFF. DNA for the CDR3: TGCAGCGTGGGGACGAAGGGCTCCTACAATGAGCAGTTCTTC.

This clonotype showed up many times. The rearrangement uses TRBV4-3 and TRBJ2-7; D is undetermined. This CDR3 has 17 amino acids. CDR1 is LGHNA, CDR2 YSLEER, per germline. The V end was cut by 4 bases, the J end by 7 bases, with 26 bases between. As DNA, the CDR3 is TGCGCCAGCAGCCGCGCCCCAACGGGTCTGGAGATGGGAGAGCAGTACTTC. Its protein product is CASSRAPTGLEMGEQYF.

This clonotype was observed a handful of times. The CDR3 loop is CASSPVPGQGRMVETQYF. CDR3 DNA: TGCGCCAGCAGCCCTGTCCCGGGACAGGGGAGGATGGTTGAGACCCAGTACTTC. This chain joins TRBV5-1 and TRBJ2-5; 10 bases match TRBD1. V shed 4 bases, J shed 5 bases, and the junction held 17 bases outside the gene matches. This CDR3 region has 18 residues. CDR1 and CDR2 (germline): SGHRS, YFSETQ.

The rearrangement joins TRBV27 to TRBJ2-7; the match to TRBD2 covers 7 bases. V lost 2 bases and J lost 3; bases outside the gene matches: 4. CDR1 and CDR2 (germline): MNHEY, SMNVEV (reference sequence). The CDR3 runs to 14 residues. Here the CDR3 DNA reads TGTGCCAGCAGTTTAGCGGGAGCGAACTACGAGCAGTACTTC. This encodes CASSLAGANYEQYF.

The chain carries TRBV20-1 and TRBJ1-5; tentative D call: TRBD1 (5 bases). The V and J ends lost 4 bases and 5 bases respectively, with 18 bases between them. In germline, CDR1 is DFQATT, CDR2 SNEGSKA (reference sequence). The CDR3 totals 15 residues. As DNA, the CDR3 is TGCAGTGCTATTGTTGGAGGGGTAGGTGATCAGCCCCAGCATTTT. Residues: CSAIVGGVGDQPQHF.

This clonotype occurred many times. V gene TRBV6-1 combines with J gene TRBJ1-1, with 10 bases identical to TRBD1. Per germline, CDR1 MNHNS and CDR2 SASEGT. The CDR3 loop spans 16 amino acids. J lost 4 bases, V lost 6 bases, and 11 bases had no gene match. The CDR3 bases are TGTGCCAGCAGCCCCCCTCTAGGACAGGGGGGCACTGAAGCTTTCTTT. Translation: CASSPPLGQGGTEAFF.

There are a few counts of this clonotype. The chain joins TRBV11-2 to TRBJ2-7, with unresolved D. V shed 0 bases and J shed 5 bases, with 8 bases lying between them. The germline V gene encodes CDR1 SGHAT and CDR2 FQNNGV. The CDR3 totals 13 residues. This chain's CDR3 is CASSLDFRNEQYF. CDR3 in DNA: TGTGCCAGCAGCTTAGATTTTAGGAACGAGCAGTACTTC.

The chain recombines TRBV5-1 with TRBJ2-1; 11 bases match TRBD2. Germline CDR1 is SGHRS and CDR2 is YFSETQ. This CDR3 is 20 amino acids long. V gave up 0 bases and J gave up 0 bases; unmatched junction bases: 11. CDR3 loop: CASSLGSGLAVRSSYNEQFF. CDR3 nucleotides: TGCGCCAGCAGCTTGGGATCGGGACTAGCGGTCCGTAGCTCCTACAATGAGCAGTTCTTC.

This clonotype came up a few times. The chain has TRBV7-2 and TRBJ2-2, with 7 bases identical to TRBD2. Germline assignment: CDR1 SGHTA and CDR2 FQGNSA. V shed 5 bases, J shed 4 bases, and the junction held 7 bases outside the gene matches. There are 15 residues in the CDR3. The DNA for the CDR3 is TGTGCCAGCAGCCCGCGTGGGGGGGGCACCGGGGAGCTGTTTTTT. Translating it yields CASSPRGGGTGELFF.

V usage is TRBV10-3 and J usage is TRBJ2-1; 8 bases fit TRBD2. Germline-derived CDR1 and CDR2 are ENHRY and SYGVKD. The length of the CDR3 is 14 residues. Losses at the gene ends were 0 bases for V and 6 bases for J; bases not matched to a gene: 1. Here the CDR3 DNA reads TGTGCCATCAGTGAGTCGCTAGCGGGCAATGAGCAGTTCTTC. Encoded protein: CAISESLAGNEQFF.

This chain links TRBV4-3 with TRBJ2-1; TRBD2 might be the D (6 bases). The ends were cut back, 0 bases at V and 5 bases at J, with 14 bases in the middle. The germline CDR1 and CDR2 sequences are LGHNA and YSLEER. The CDR3 is 16 amino acids. Written as DNA, the CDR3 is TGCGCCAGCAGCCAAGATTTTTTGGCGGGACACAATGAGCAGTTCTTC. As protein: CASSQDFLAGHNEQFF.

This clonotype has at least ten counts. V usage is TRBV7-9 and J usage is TRBJ2-1, with TRBD1 matching 9 bases. The germline CDR1 and CDR2 sequences are SEHNR and FQNEAQ (reference sequence). Trimming took 2 bases from V and 3 from J; bases not matched to a gene: 2. This CDR3 has 15 amino acids. CDR3 residues: CASSLTGGVYNEQFF. The DNA of the CDR3 is TGTGCCAGCAGCTTAACAGGGGGCGTCTACAATGAGCAGTTCTTC.

In nucleotides, the CDR3 is TGTGCCAGCAGTCTCTCTCAGGGGGCGGGACAGCCCCAGCATTTT. It translates to CASSLSQGAGQPQHF. The V call is TRBV12-3 or TRBV12-4, the J call TRBJ1-5; 8 bases align to TRBD1. This CDR3 contains 15 residues. The J segment lost 7 bases and the V segment lost 5 bases, leaving 10 bases of the junction unmatched.

This clonotype turned up a few times. DNA for the CDR3: TGCAGTGCTAGAACAGGGTTGGATTACGAGCAGTACTTC. Translating it yields CSARTGLDYEQYF. The V call is TRBV20-1, the J call TRBJ2-7; a possible D gene is TRBD1 (6 bases). CDR1 is DFQATT and CDR2 is SNEGSKA in the germline V gene (reference sequence). The CDR3 extends over 13 amino acids. Trimming left V 2 bases short and J 4 bases short, with 12 bases between.

This clonotype was seen many times. This sequence joins TRBV11-2 and TRBJ2-1, with 9 nucleotides matching TRBD1. V gave up 2 bases and J gave up 0 bases; unmatched junction bases: 11. Germline CDR1 SGHAT, CDR2 FQNNGV. The CDR3 has 19 amino acids. The CDR3 nucleotides are TGTGCCAGCAGCTTACCCGGGACAGGGAGGCCTCCCTCCTACAATGAGCAGTTCTTC. This encodes CASSLPGTGRPPSYNEQFF. The full variable domain, completed using reference TRBV11-2 and TRBJ2-1, is EAGVAQSPRYKIIEKRQSVAFWCNPISGHATLYWYQQILGQGPKLLIQFQNNGVVDDSQLPKDRFSAERLKGVDSTLKIQPAKLEDSAVYLCASSLPGTGRPPSYNEQFFGPGTRLTVL.